What follows are 14 T cell receptor beta chains derived from one specimen sequenced in a study of vaccination effects on CD4 cells after COVID-19. Antigen-specific CD4+ T cells were expanded (with viral peptide pools) by the ViraFEST assay ahead of sequencing. Upon completion of 10 to 11 days in culture, CD4+ T cells were isolated. It was two doses of either the BNT162b2 or mRNA-1273 vaccine that participants received. Generated by immunoSEQ multiplex PCR, the TCRdb table keeps only in-frame clones and is missing some. The sample consists of around 30,000 clones, 73% of them appearing once. No antigen has been identified for these receptors. The sample in question was CD4+ T cells from PBMCs cultured with HCoV-NL63 spike peptides, obtained after COVID-19 vaccination. The source is a human donor who received a COVID-19 vaccine.

This clone showed up just a few times. J is TRBJ2-7 and V is TRBV6-5, with 8 bases identical to TRBD2. The germline gives CDR1 MNHEY, CDR2 SVGAGI. The J segment lost 7 bases and the V segment lost 0 bases, leaving 11 bases of the junction unmatched. The CDR3 is 16 amino acids. In DNA, the CDR3 is TGTGCCAGCAGTTACTCCTCCGGGGGGGCCCCGAGGGAGCAGTACTTC. Its translation: CASSYSSGGAPREQYF.

By share of the sample, this clone is medium-sized. The chain has TRBV4-2 and TRBJ1-3, with 7 bases fitting TRBD1. The germline gives CDR1 LGHNA, CDR2 YNFKEQ. J gave up 0 bases and V 0 bases, and 5 bases lay outside the gene matches. The CDR3 extends over 17 amino acids. The CDR3 region has the DNA TGTGCCAGCAGCCAAGATGCCAGGGGGGGCTCTGGAAACACCATATATTTT. It translates to CASSQDARGGSGNTIYF.

The chain uses TRBV6-5 and TRBJ2-3; 10 bases agree with TRBD2. Germline CDR1 and CDR2: MNHEY and SVGAGI. This CDR3 spans 16 amino acids. Trimming at V came to 0 bases and at J to 1 base, leaving 1 base not matched to a gene. Written as DNA, the CDR3 is TGTGCCAGCAGTTACTCGAGCGGGAGGGGCACAGATACGCAGTATTTT. This encodes CASSYSSGRGTDTQYF.

The gene calls are TRBV3-1 (or the pseudogene TRBV3-2) and TRBJ2-2; 7 bases fit TRBD2. The germline CDR1 and CDR2 sequences are LGHDT and YNNKEL (reference sequence). The CDR3 sequence is 15 residues long. V was clipped by 0 bases and J by 4 bases; unmatched bases: 2. CDR3: CASSQEGGFTGELFF. The CDR3 nucleotides are TGTGCCAGCAGCCAAGAGGGGGGGTTCACCGGGGAGCTGTTTTTT.

The chain employs TRBV5-1 and TRBJ1-1; TRBD1 is a possible D gene (6 bases). The V end was cut by 0 bases, the J end by 3 bases, with 12 bases between. Germline V gene sequence: CDR1 SGHRS, CDR2 YFSETQ. There are 15 residues in the CDR3. As DNA, the CDR3 is TGCGCCAGCAGCTTGGGGGACAAACTTTACACTGAAGCTTTCTTT. Translation gives CASSLGDKLYTEAFF.

The chain is built from TRBV5-5 and TRBJ1-2, with 10 bases that match TRBD1. Germline CDR1 SGHKS, CDR2 YYEKEE (reference sequence). CDR3 length: 14 amino acids. J gave up 8 bases and V 0 bases, and 4 bases lay outside the gene matches. This CDR3 reads CASSLEGQGIGYTF. The CDR3 bases are TGTGCCAGCAGCTTGGAGGGACAGGGGATAGGCTACACCTTC.

This clone occurred once. This chain connects TRBV10-3 to TRBJ2-3, with D unclear. This CDR3 spans 15 amino acids. Germline V lookup: CDR1 ENHRY, CDR2 SYGVKD. V lost 2 bases and J 2 bases, leaving 11 bases between the germline ends. DNA of the CDR3: TGTGCCATCAGTGAGCCATTTCTAGACACAGATACGCAGTATTTT. Translating gives CAISEPFLDTDTQYF.

The V and J genes are TRBV12-3 or TRBV12-4 and TRBJ2-5, with 9 bases identical to TRBD1. V lost 8 bases, J lost 6 bases, and 7 bases stayed unmatched. The CDR3 totals 13 residues. The CDR3 region has the DNA TGTGCCAGCCGAGCGACAGGGGGAAAGACCCAGTACTTC. Amino acid sequence: CASRATGGKTQYF.

V and J are TRBV10-3 and TRBJ1-5; D gene uncertain. The V gene's germline CDR1 is ENHRY and CDR2 SYGVKD. The germline V and J ends were trimmed by 4 bases and 13 bases, with 11 bases remaining between them. The CDR3 runs to 11 residues. CDR3 nucleotides: TGTGCCATCAGTGGCGGAGTTGAGCAGCATTTT. This sequence encodes CAISGGVEQHF.

The chain joins TRBV24-1 to TRBJ2-3; D is undetermined. Between the trimmed V and J ends, which lost 7 bases and 2 bases, there was a span of 12 bases. The CDR3 covers 14 residues. Germline CDR1 is KGHDR and CDR2 is SFDVKD. CDR3 amino acids: CATSFQENTDTQYF. In nucleotides, the CDR3 is TGTGCCACCAGCTTCCAGGAAAACACAGATACGCAGTATTTT.

The chain combines TRBV30 with TRBJ2-3; D is perhaps TRBD1 (6 bases). Between the trimmed V and J ends, which lost 6 bases and 4 bases, there was a span of 20 bases. The CDR3 consists of 15 residues. Germline CDR1 GTSNPN, CDR2 SVGIG (reference sequence). In DNA, the CDR3 is TGTGCCTGCCAAAAGGGGGTGGGGATCCCAGATACGCAGTATTTT. This translates into CACQKGVGIPDTQYF.

V and J are TRBV6-5 and TRBJ2-7; TRBD1 agrees at 7 bases. This CDR3 spans 15 amino acids. Germline-derived CDR1 and CDR2 are MNHEY and SVGAGI. The V segment lost 7 bases and the J segment 6 bases; nucleotides outside the gene matches: 15. CDR3 sequence: CASKRPGQRLTEQYF. Here the CDR3 DNA reads TGTGCCAGCAAGCGCCCGGGACAGCGCCTGACCGAGCAGTACTTC.

The CDR3 reads CASMASGSRNEQFF. In DNA, the CDR3 is TGTGCCAGCATGGCTAGCGGGAGTCGAAATGAGCAGTTCTTC. The chain combines TRBV25-1 with TRBJ2-1; 10 positions match TRBD2. The CDR3 sequence is 14 residues long. J was trimmed by 7 bases and V by 7 bases; bases with no gene match: 7. Germline CDR1 and CDR2: MGHDK and SYGVNS.

The chain couples TRBV10-1 to TRBJ2-3; D gene ambiguous. The CDR3 totals 13 residues. V was pared by 6 bases and J by 6 bases, with 13 bases between. The germline CDR1 and CDR2 sequences are WNHNN and SYGVQD (reference sequence). The CDR3 sequence is CASRETSVDTQYF. Written as DNA, the CDR3 is TGCGCCAGCAGAGAGACTTCGGTTGATACGCAGTATTTT.